The T cell receptor (beta chain) described here comes from a study of cytomegalovirus exposure and HLA in healthy donors. Germline V gives CDR1 DFQATT, CDR2 SNEGSKA (reference sequence). The CDR3 contains 11 residues. The ends lost 6 bases at V and 5 bases at J; junction bases unmatched: 4. In the PCR, 60 Vbeta and 13 Jbeta primers were used. Clones were sequenced by immunoSEQ multiplex PCR, and TCRdb holds only the in-frame ones, with some missing. The table shows under 40,000 clones, with roughly 79% occurring only once. Regarding the study as a whole: Common viral pathogens (according to a later analysis) appeared linked to several of the most significant clusters. Altogether, some 170 TCR beta chains were recorded as cytomegalovirus-associated. CMV serostatus alone was available as immune exposure information. Earlier analysis yielded a pattern in which most TCR beta V segments were productive about 87% or about 30% of the time.

A word on this clone: Its antigen is currently unknown.

Sequences were obtained from PBMCs. The V gene is TRBV20-1, the J gene TRBJ2-7; TRBD1 matches at 7 bases. The clonotype originates from a woman in her forties in good health and CMV-seronegative. Written as DNA, the CDR3 is TGCAGTGCCCAACAGGGGAACGAGCAGTACTTC. Protein sequence: CSAQQGNEQYF.